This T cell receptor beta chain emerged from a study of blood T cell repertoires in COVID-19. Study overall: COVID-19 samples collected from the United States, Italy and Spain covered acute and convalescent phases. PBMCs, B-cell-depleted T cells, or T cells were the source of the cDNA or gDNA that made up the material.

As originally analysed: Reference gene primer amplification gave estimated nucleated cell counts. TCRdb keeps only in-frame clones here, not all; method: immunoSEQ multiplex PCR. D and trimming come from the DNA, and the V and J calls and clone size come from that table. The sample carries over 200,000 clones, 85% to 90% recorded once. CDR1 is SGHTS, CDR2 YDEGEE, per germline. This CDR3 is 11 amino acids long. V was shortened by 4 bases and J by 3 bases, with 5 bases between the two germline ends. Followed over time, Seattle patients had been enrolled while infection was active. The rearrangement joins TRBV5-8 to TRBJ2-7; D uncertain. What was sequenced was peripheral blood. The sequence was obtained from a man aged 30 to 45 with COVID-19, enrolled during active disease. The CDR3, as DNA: TGTGCCAGCAGCCAGAACTACGAGCAGTACTTC. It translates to CASSQNYEQYF.